This T cell receptor beta chain came from a study of identical twins. TCRdb independently ran MiXCR on the 5' RACE reads; one entry per CDR3 protein. There are approximately 890,000 distinct CDR3 sequences in the sample; around an eighth occur only once, and about 1.6% lies in the top ten. In this sample, this clonotype turned up a few times. Between the trimmed V and J ends, which lost 3 bases and 0 bases, there was a span of 18 bases. Germline loops: CDR1 DFQATT, CDR2 SNEGSKA (reference sequence). The CDR3 has 17 amino acids. The sample also formed part of further work on yellow fever vaccine responses in identical twins.

The receptor's source is a young woman in good health. The sequenced material came from PBMCs. The chain has TRBV20-1 and TRBJ2-1; D tentatively reads TRBD1 or TRBD2 (5 bases each). The CDR3 DNA reads as TGCAGTGCTAGGGGGGTGAGGCGCGAGGACTCCTACAATGAGCAGTTCTTC. This sequence encodes CSARGVRREDSYNEQFF.